Presented here are 15 T cell receptor beta chains from one specimen sequenced in a study of post-analysis software for immune sequencing data. Their target antigens are unknown. The TCR beta cDNA libraries contained unique molecular identifiers. TCRdb re-called the PCR reads with MiXCR, one entry per CDR3 protein. Seen here are about 800,000 distinct CDR3 sequences, 25% to 30% observed once, and the top ten hold 0.5% to 0.6%. Study-level findings and limits: Controls had lower frequencies than patients of a few TRBV segments, which included TRBV5-6, TRBV5-1 and TRBV20-1.

Sequencing was done on a sample of blood. Receptor source: a girl aged 5 to 17 with multiple sclerosis.

This clonotype was recorded a few times. The chain links TRBV28 to TRBJ2-6; the D gene is possibly TRBD1 (5 bases). CDR3 length equals 17 residues. Looked up from germline, CDR1 is MDHEN and CDR2 is SYDVKM. V was cut by 7 bases and J by 0 bases, with 16 bases left in between. CDR3 sequence: CASNIDRDNSGANVLTF. The CDR3 DNA reads as TGTGCCAGCAACATCGACAGAGATAACTCTGGGGCCAACGTCCTGACTTTC.

V and J are TRBV27 and TRBJ2-4; D not certain. The CDR3 sequence is 11 residues long. Germline CDR1 is MNHEY and CDR2 is SMNVEV (reference sequence). Trimming shortened V by 5 bases and J by 8 bases, and 7 bases separated the two germline ends. DNA for the CDR3: TGTGCCAGCAGTGGCCGGGACATTCAGTACTTC. Translated: CASSGRDIQYF.

The chain carries TRBV20-1 and TRBJ1-5, with no clear D. The germline V gene has CDR1 DFQATT and CDR2 SNEGSKA (reference sequence). The ends were cut back, 1 base at V and 4 bases at J, with 8 bases in the middle. The CDR3 has 13 residues. The CDR3 coding sequence is TGCAGTGCTAGAGGGGCAGCGAATCAGCCCCAGCATTTT. This translates into CSARGAANQPQHF.

The rearrangement joins TRBV15 to TRBJ1-4, with 9 bases aligning to TRBD1. The CDR3 totals 15 residues. CDR1 is LNHNV and CDR2 is YYDKDF in the germline V gene (reference sequence). J gave up 5 bases and V 5 bases, and 6 bases lay outside the gene matches. The CDR3 spells CATSYRGQGNEKLFF. The CDR3 nucleotides are TGTGCCACCAGCTACCGGGGACAGGGCAATGAAAAACTGTTTTTT.

This clonotype was detected a few times. V and J are TRBV7-2 and TRBJ2-4; D is unresolved. The length of the CDR3 is 16 residues. V dropped 1 base and J dropped 0 bases, with 10 bases sitting between them. From germline, CDR1 is SGHTA and CDR2 FQGNSA. The CDR3, as DNA: TGTGCCAGCAGCTTAGGGATAGATCTAGCCAAAAACATTCAGTACTTC. This translates into CASSLGIDLAKNIQYF.

The V and J genes are TRBV5-1 and TRBJ2-1; TRBD2 matches at 10 bases. Germline trimming cut 0 bases from V and 13 bases from J; bases unmatched to any gene: 16. Germline loops: CDR1 SGHRS, CDR2 YFSETQ. CDR3 length: 17 amino acids. CDR3 amino acids: CASSLVPSGGLGETQFF. In DNA, the CDR3 is TGCGCCAGCAGCTTGGTTCCTAGCGGGGGCCTAGGGGAGACCCAGTTCTTC.

This clonotype has just a few counts. V usage is TRBV20-1 and J usage is TRBJ2-5, with 7 bases identical to TRBD2. Losses at the gene ends were 5 bases for V and 7 bases for J; bases not matched to a gene: 13. Germline V lookup: CDR1 DFQATT, CDR2 SNEGSKA (reference sequence). The CDR3 sequence is 14 residues long. The CDR3, as DNA: TGCAGTGCTCCGGGGGGTAGCGGGTGGATGACCCAGTACTTC. Translated: CSAPGGSGWMTQYF.

The J gene is TRBJ1-5, the V gene TRBV5-1; possible D gene TRBD1, 5 bases. CDR1 and CDR2 (germline): SGHRS, YFSETQ. V shed 7 bases and J shed 4 bases, with 15 bases lying between them. The CDR3 extends over 14 amino acids. The CDR3 protein is CASPRDRGNQPQHF. CDR3 in DNA: TGCGCCAGCCCCCGGGACCGGGGTAATCAGCCCCAGCATTTT.

This chain connects TRBV6-2 or TRBV6-3 to TRBJ2-7, with D possibly matching TRBD1 (5 bases). The CDR3 is 11 residues long. Germline CDR1 is MNHEY and CDR2 is SVGEGT. Trimming shortened V by 8 bases and J by 4 bases, and 9 bases separated the two germline ends. The CDR3 here is CASQDSYEQYF. In DNA, the CDR3 is TGTGCCAGCCAAGACAGTTACGAGCAGTACTTC.

This clonotype was recorded a few times. This chain connects TRBV7-2 to TRBJ2-3; 9 nucleotides agree with TRBD2. The CDR3 is made up of 15 amino acids. Germline CDR1 SGHTA, CDR2 FQGNSA. Trimming at V came to 4 bases and at J to 6 bases, leaving 8 bases not matched to a gene. CDR3: CASSSRTSVYDTQYF. DNA for the CDR3: TGTGCCAGCAGCTCGAGGACTAGCGTGTACGATACGCAGTATTTT.

The chain is built from TRBV6-6 and TRBJ1-4; D is unclear. Trimming took 8 bases from V and 4 from J, leaving 11 bases between them. This CDR3 spans 13 amino acids. Per germline, CDR1 MNHNY and CDR2 SVGAGI (reference sequence). The CDR3 bases are TGTGCCAGCTTGGCCAGACTTAATGAAAAACTGTTTTTT. This encodes CASLARLNEKLFF.

The chain links TRBV4-1 to TRBJ2-1, with D perhaps TRBD2 (6 bases). In germline, CDR1 is MGHRA, CDR2 YSYEKL. V lost 0 bases, J lost 15 bases, and 15 bases lay in between. The CDR3 is 13 amino acids. The CDR3 loop reads CASSQEGWRGLFF. The CDR3 DNA reads as TGCGCCAGCAGCCAAGAGGGATGGCGGGGTTTGTTCTTC.

The chain is built from TRBV20-1 and TRBJ1-5; D is possibly TRBD1 (6 bases). Per the germline V gene, CDR1 is DFQATT and CDR2 is SNEGSKA (reference sequence). V was clipped by 0 bases and J by 4 bases, with 13 bases between them. The CDR3 is 15 amino acids. CDR3 in DNA: TGCAGTGCTAGAGATCGGGGGGCGCTGAATCAGCCCCAGCATTTT. It yields the protein CSARDRGALNQPQHF.

The V call is TRBV7-6, the J call TRBJ2-7; TRBD1 aligns across 9 bases. Germline V gene lookup returns CDR1 SGHVS and CDR2 FNYEAQ. With V trimmed by 4 bases and J by 3 bases, 7 bases remained unmatched. The CDR3 is made up of 15 amino acids. CDR3 sequence (DNA): TGTGCCAGCAGCTCCGGGACAGGGTTTGTCTACGAGCAGTACTTC. Protein sequence: CASSSGTGFVYEQYF.

The gene calls are TRBV10-3 and TRBJ1-2, with D tentatively TRBD1 (6 bases). V lost 0 bases and J 2 bases, leaving 7 bases between the germline ends. Germline loops: CDR1 ENHRY, CDR2 SYGVKD. The CDR3 extends over 14 amino acids. CDR3 DNA sequence: TGTGCCATCAGTGAGTCCGACAGGAACTATGGCTACACCTTC. This gives the protein CAISESDRNYGYTF.